A single sample is the source of the 12 T cell receptor beta chains below, sequenced in a study of blood T cell repertoires in COVID-19. Produced via immunoSEQ multiplex PCR; TCRdb's table is partial and in-frame only. The sample shows some 240,000 clones, about 88% of them seen only once. What was sequenced was peripheral blood. The receptors derive from a woman in her thirties or forties who had recovered from COVID-19.

CDR3: CASSLAILAGGMGNEQFF. The CDR3 DNA is TGTGCCAGCAGCTTAGCGATCCTAGCGGGAGGTATGGGCAATGAGCAGTTCTTC. The J gene is TRBJ2-1, the V gene TRBV7-2; 11 bases are a match to TRBD2. The CDR3 has 18 residues. V lost 0 bases, J lost 6 bases, and 10 bases stayed unmatched. The germline V gene has CDR1 SGHTA and CDR2 FQGNSA.

This chain uses TRBV28 with TRBJ2-5; TRBD1 agrees at 8 bases. CDR1 and CDR2 from the germline V gene are MDHEN and SYDVKM. The trim removed 5 bases at V and 1 base at J, leaving 9 bases unmatched. The CDR3 contains 16 residues. The CDR3 DNA reads TGTGCCAGCAGTCACTATCAGGGGGCCACCCAAGAGACCCAGTACTTC. This translates into CASSHYQGATQETQYF.

The V and J genes are TRBV27 and TRBJ1-2; the D is unclear. This CDR3 is 12 amino acids long. With 3 bases removed from V and 7 bases from J, the gap between germline ends came to 9 bases. Germline CDR1 MNHEY, CDR2 SMNVEV (reference sequence). CDR3 sequence: CASSFPGGGYTF. CDR3 in DNA: TGTGCCAGCAGTTTTCCAGGAGGTGGCTACACCTTC.

This sequence joins TRBV6-6 and TRBJ1-5; unclear D gene. V was clipped by 0 bases and J by 0 bases, with 9 bases between them. From germline, CDR1 is MNHNY and CDR2 SVGAGI (reference sequence). CDR3 size: 16 residues. The DNA for the CDR3 is TGTGCCAGCAGTTACTCGGGCAGCTATAGCAATCAGCCCCAGCATTTT. This sequence encodes CASSYSGSYSNQPQHF.

The gene calls are TRBV2 and TRBJ2-7; 11 positions match TRBD1. This CDR3 contains 15 residues. In germline, CDR1 is SNHLY, CDR2 FYNNEI. V was clipped by 5 bases and J by 3 bases; unmatched bases: 6. DNA for the CDR3: TGTGCCAGCAGTCTCCGGGACAGGGGGAACTACGAGCAGTACTTC. This gives the protein CASSLRDRGNYEQYF.

This clone has more than one count but fewer than ten. The rearrangement uses TRBV28 and TRBJ2-7; a possible D gene is TRBD2 (7 bases). Between the trimmed V and J ends, which lost 6 bases and 2 bases, there was a span of 23 bases. Germline V gene sequence: CDR1 MDHEN, CDR2 SYDVKM. CDR3 length equals 17 residues. CDR3 protein: CASSTMSDGGGPYEQYF. CDR3 sequence (DNA): TGTGCCAGCAGCACCATGTCAGATGGGGGGGGGCCCTACGAGCAGTACTTC.

This clone was recorded only once. This chain joins TRBV9 and TRBJ2-7, with 10 positions matching TRBD1. CDR1 and CDR2 (germline): SGDLS, YYNGEE. The CDR3 has 14 amino acids. V dropped 3 bases and J dropped 4; count of bases not matched to a gene: 4. CDR3: CASSARDRGYEQYF. CDR3 nucleotides: TGTGCCAGCAGCGCCCGGGACAGGGGTTACGAGCAGTACTTC.

V is TRBV27 and J is TRBJ1-6; D gene uncertain. Trimming took off 5 bases at V and 3 bases at J, with 5 bases between the two ends. Germline V lookup: CDR1 MNHEY, CDR2 SMNVEV (reference sequence). This CDR3 spans 13 amino acids. The CDR3 nucleotides are TGTGCCAGCAGTCGGGACTATAATTCACCCCTCCACTTT. As protein: CASSRDYNSPLHF.

The V call is TRBV3-1 (or the pseudogene TRBV3-2), the J call TRBJ1-4, with D uncertain. This CDR3 spans 18 amino acids. Trimming stripped 4 bases from V and 5 bases from J, with 23 bases between. Looked up from germline, CDR1 is LGHDT and CDR2 is YNNKEL (reference sequence). The CDR3 loop is CASSLIIGDLTRNEKLFF. CDR3 DNA sequence: TGTGCCAGCAGCCTTATAATAGGAGACCTTACCAGAAATGAAAAACTGTTTTTT.

V usage is TRBV5-5 and J usage is TRBJ2-5; TRBD2 agrees at 9 bases. The length of the CDR3 is 16 residues. The V segment lost 0 bases and the J segment 5 bases; nucleotides outside the gene matches: 8. Per the germline V gene, CDR1 is SGHKS and CDR2 is YYEKEE (reference sequence). CDR3 nucleotides: TGTGCCAGCAGCTTGGATATAGCGGGGGTGCGGGAGACCCAGTACTTC. This gives the protein CASSLDIAGVRETQYF. Looking up the rest from reference TRBV5-5 and TRBJ2-5 gives the full variable domain: DAGVTQSPTHLIKTRGQQVTLRCSPISGHKSVSWYQQVLGQGPQFIFQYYEKEERGRGNFPDRFSARQFPNYSSELNVNALLLGDSALYLCASSLDIAGVRETQYFGPGTRLLVL.

This clone has only a few counts. The chain uses TRBV12-3 or TRBV12-4 and TRBJ2-1; D gene unclear. Trimming shortened V by 3 bases and J by 9 bases, and 9 bases separated the two germline ends. This CDR3 has 12 residues. DNA for the CDR3: TGTGCCAGCAGTTTTAGTAACGGTGAGCAGTTCTTC. Its protein is CASSFSNGEQFF.

The chain is built from TRBV30 and TRBJ1-2; no clear D gene. Germline V gene sequence: CDR1 GTSNPN, CDR2 SVGIG (reference sequence). The CDR3 extends over 14 amino acids. V was pared by 3 bases and J by 2 bases, with 13 bases between. CDR3 protein: CAWRADLRNYGYTF. The CDR3 DNA is TGTGCCTGGAGAGCGGACTTACGCAACTATGGCTACACCTTC.